These T cell receptor beta chains were read from a single sample in a study of T cell changes during pregnancy in multiple sclerosis. Data came from immunoSEQ multiplex PCR; TCRdb stores just in-frame clones and leaves some out. The sample includes tens of thousands of clones, just under 95% seen only once; the top ten take 3% to 4%. The source was CD8+ T cells from peripheral blood mononuclear cells, collected after pregnancy. These TCRs come from a female donor with multiple sclerosis, enrolled in a pregnancy study. The CDR3 runs from the conserved cysteine through the conserved F or W. A D gene is named only where the DNA matches it firmly. Not all rows give a size; the values are once, few, many and, for expanded clones, a class.

DNA | CDR3 | J | V | D | size
TGTGCCAGCAGCCATCGGGACTTTGATGGCTACACCTTC | CASSHRDFDGYTF | TRBJ1-2 | TRBV4-2 | . | .
TGTGCCAGCAGCAAATTACAAGGGCAGGGGGATGGCTACACCTTC | CASSKLQGQGDGYTF | TRBJ1-2 | TRBV21-1 | . | .
TGTGCCAGCAGCCCGGACGGGACACCGGATGAAAAACTGTTTTTT | CASSPDGTPDEKLFF | TRBJ1-4 | TRBV9 | . | .
TGTGCCAGCAACGGGATGGGCTATGGCTACACCTTC | CASNGMGYGYTF | TRBJ1-2 | TRBV9 | . | once
TGTGCCAGCAGCTTGGGTTTTGCGGCATTCCAAGAGACCCAGTACTTC | CASSLGFAAFQETQYF | TRBJ2-5 | TRBV7-3 | . | few
TGTGCCAGCATCAAAGAGGCGGGAGGGCCGGGTGAGCAGTTCTTC | CASIKEAGGPGEQFF | TRBJ2-1 | TRBV28 | TRBD2 | .
TGTGCCAGCAGCAAAATGACAGGGCCCGGGGAGCTGTTTTTT | CASSKMTGPGELFF | TRBJ2-2 | TRBV14 | TRBD1 | .
TGTGCCAGCAGTTATCGTCCCGGGGGACAGCCCTATGGCTACACCTTC | CASSYRPGGQPYGYTF | TRBJ1-2 | TRBV27 | TRBD1 | .
TGTGCCAGCAGTGTGCCCCAGGGGGGTTTCGGGGAGCTGTTTTTT | CASSVPQGGFGELFF | TRBJ2-2 | TRBV6-5 | . | .
TGTGCCAGCAGCGTACCTTCGGACAGGCCCCCTGAAGCTTTCTTT | CASSVPSDRPPEAFF | TRBJ1-1 | TRBV9 | TRBD1 | .
TGCGCCAGCAGCCAGACAGGGGCGGGTGGCTACACCTTC | CASSQTGAGGYTF | TRBJ1-2 | TRBV4-3 | TRBD1 | .
TGCGCCAGCAGCCAGCCCTGGGACAGAGTGAACAATGAGCAGTTCTTC | CASSQPWDRVNNEQFF | TRBJ2-1 | TRBV4-1 | TRBD1 | .
TGTGCCAGCAGCCACCCAAACCCAAGGGGGGGGTCTGGAAACACCATATATTTT | CASSHPNPRGGSGNTIYF | TRBJ1-3 | TRBV9 | . | .
TGTGCCATCAGGTCGAATGGACAGGGGTCTGGGGAGCTGTTTTTT | CAIRSNGQGSGELFF | TRBJ2-2 | TRBV10-3 | TRBD1 | .
TGCGCCAGCAGCTTGGAGGCTAGCGGGGGCCGAGAGACCCAGTACTTC | CASSLEASGGRETQYF | TRBJ2-5 | TRBV5-1 | TRBD2 | .
TGTGCCAGCACCAAGGGGACAGGGGGCGAAACAACTGAAGCTTTCTTT | CASTKGTGGETTEAFF | TRBJ1-1 | TRBV9 | TRBD1 | once
TGTGCCAGCAGCGTATCCGACGGGGTGGGCTACGAGCAGTACTTC | CASSVSDGVGYEQYF | TRBJ2-7 | TRBV9 | . | .
TGTGCCAGCAGTACTTGGACAGGGGGGGGGACTGAAGCTTTCTTT | CASSTWTGGGTEAFF | TRBJ1-1 | TRBV6-5 | TRBD1 | .
TGTGCCAGCAGCTTGCCGACAGGGGTGGACGAGCAGTACTTC | CASSLPTGVDEQYF | TRBJ2-7 | TRBV7-9 | TRBD1 | .
TGTGCCAGTAGTATAGAGGTTACAGGGTTCTATGGCTACACCTTC | CASSIEVTGFYGYTF | TRBJ1-2 | TRBV19 | . | .
TGTGCCAGCAGCCAAGAGATGGAGCGGGGGGGTTTGTATGAGCAGTTCTTC | CASSQEMERGGLYEQFF | TRBJ2-1 | TRBV4-2 | TRBD2 | .
TGTGCCAGCAGCTTTGGCGGGGGAAAGAGCTCCTACGAGCAGTACTTC | CASSFGGGKSSYEQYF | TRBJ2-7 | TRBV5-8 | TRBD2 | once
TGTGCCAGCAGCTGGCAGGGGGGCACTGAAGCTTTCTTT | CASSWQGGTEAFF | TRBJ1-1 | TRBV5-4 | TRBD1 | once
TGTGCCAGCCAATCGATGGCGGGGCCCTACGAGCAGTACTTC | CASQSMAGPYEQYF | TRBJ2-7 | TRBV27 | . | .
TGTGCCAGCAGTTTAGGGACAGGGTCCTACAATGAGCAGTTCTTC | CASSLGTGSYNEQFF | TRBJ2-1 | TRBV27 | TRBD1 | .
TGTGCCAGCAGTATACTAGGTCAGCCCCAGCATTTT | CASSILGQPQHF | TRBJ1-5 | TRBV27 | . | .
TGTGCCAGCAGTGAAACTCTGGGCAGCATCTACGAGCAGTACTTC | CASSETLGSIYEQYF | TRBJ2-7 | TRBV2 | . | .
TGTGCCAGCAGCCCCCTCCAGTACGAGCAGTACTTC | CASSPLQYEQYF | TRBJ2-7 | TRBV28 | . | .
TGTGCCAGCAGCTTAGAAATGAGTGATGAGCAGTTCTTC | CASSLEMSDEQFF | TRBJ2-1 | TRBV7-9 | . | .
TGCGCCAGCAGTGAGGACTGGGGAGGTGGCTACACCTTC | CASSEDWGGGYTF | TRBJ1-2 | TRBV10-1 | . | .
TGTGCCAGCAGTGAGGCTACAGGGTCCAGCACAGATACGCAGTATTTT | CASSEATGSSTDTQYF | TRBJ2-3 | TRBV6-4 | . | .
TGTGCCAGCAGTGGTCAAGCGGGGGCCTTCTACGAGCAGTACTTC | CASSGQAGAFYEQYF | TRBJ2-7 | TRBV6-1 | TRBD2 | .
TGTGCCAGCAGCGTAGACGTCAGCTACGAGCAGTACTTC | CASSVDVSYEQYF | TRBJ2-7 | TRBV9 | . | .
TGTGCCAGCAATAGGAGGGGGCGAAATGGCTACACCTTC | CASNRRGRNGYTF | TRBJ1-2 | TRBV28 | TRBD1 | .
TGTGCCCGCCTGAGGGGGATGGAGACCCAGTACTTC | CARLRGMETQYF | TRBJ2-5 | TRBV21-1 | . | .
TGTGCCAGCAGTTTAGGACAGGGTGCTTACACCGGGGAGCTGTTTTTT | CASSLGQGAYTGELFF | TRBJ2-2 | TRBV27 | TRBD1 | .
TGTGCCAGTAGTGCTACCCGACAGGGGGGTACACCAGATACGCAGTATTTT | CASSATRQGGTPDTQYF | TRBJ2-3 | TRBV19 | TRBD1 | .
TGTGCCAGCAGCTTAGTTTCAGGGGAAAGGACTGAAGCTTTCTTT | CASSLVSGERTEAFF | TRBJ1-1 | TRBV7-9 | . | .
TGTGCCAGCAGCTTGAGGCCAGGGGCCCTGAAGACTGAAGCTTTCTTT | CASSLRPGALKTEAFF | TRBJ1-1 | TRBV5-4 | . | .
TGCGCCAGCAGCCCGACGACGGGGAACCAAGAGACCCAGTACTTC | CASSPTTGNQETQYF | TRBJ2-5 | TRBV4-1 | . | .
TGTGCCAGCAGCTTAACCCGACAGGGCTTCCCAAGTTACTATGGCTACACCTTC | CASSLTRQGFPSYYGYTF | TRBJ1-2 | TRBV5-6 | TRBD1 | .
TGTGCCAGCAGGGGGACAGACCCCTATAATTCACCCCTCCACTTT | CASRGTDPYNSPLHF | TRBJ1-6 | TRBV21-1 | . | .
TGTGCCAGCAGCGTAAGTCTGGGACAAGCAAACACCGGGGAGCTGTTTTTT | CASSVSLGQANTGELFF | TRBJ2-2 | TRBV9 | . | .